A selection of T cell receptor beta chains follows, all from one sample in a study of shared clonotypes between healthy human individuals. This table comes from immunoSEQ multiplex PCR, and its TCRdb copy is limited to in-frame clones, with some not included. The sample has about 2.2 million clones; approximately 92% are singletons. The specimen sequenced was naive CD8+ T cells from PBMCs. These receptors were taken from a man aged 18 to 35 in good health. Some clones in this sample may be carry-over from other donors' samples. The CDR3 runs from the conserved cysteine through the conserved F or W. Fields, in order: J gene, D gene, clone size, V gene, CDR3 protein, CDR3 DNA. The D gene is left open where the match is weak. A row's size may be missing; if present it is once, few, many or a size class.

J gene: TRBJ2-2; D gene: TRBD2; clone size: NA; V gene: TRBV4-1; CDR3 protein: CASSQLLSGALTGELFF; CDR3 DNA: TGCGCCAGCAGCCAACTTTTGAGCGGGGCCCTTACCGGGGAGCTGTTTTTT
J gene: TRBJ2-7; D gene: TRBD1; clone size: NA; V gene: TRBV6-5; CDR3 protein: CASSWDRSSYEQYF; CDR3 DNA: TGTGCCAGCAGTTGGGACAGGAGCTCCTACGAGCAGTACTTC
J gene: TRBJ2-7; D gene: NA; clone size: NA; V gene: TRBV27; CDR3 protein: CASSFTDSGYEQYF; CDR3 DNA: TGTGCCAGCAGTTTCACCGATTCGGGGTACGAGCAGTACTTC
J gene: TRBJ2-5; D gene: TRBD2; clone size: once; V gene: TRBV28; CDR3 protein: CASRLAGGPGETQYF; CDR3 DNA: TGTGCCAGCAGACTAGCGGGAGGGCCGGGGGAGACCCAGTACTTC
J gene: TRBJ2-1; D gene: TRBD2; clone size: NA; V gene: TRBV5-8; CDR3 protein: CASTPGTSGRAENEQFF; CDR3 DNA: TGTGCCAGCACCCCCGGGACTAGCGGGAGGGCGGAGAATGAGCAGTTCTTC
J gene: TRBJ2-7; D gene: NA; clone size: NA; V gene: TRBV6-5; CDR3 protein: CASSYSGGTGNHEQYF; CDR3 DNA: TGTGCCAGCAGTTACTCGGGGGGAACAGGGAACCACGAGCAGTACTTC
J gene: TRBJ2-1; D gene: NA; clone size: once; V gene: TRBV28; CDR3 protein: CASRNIYNEQFF; CDR3 DNA: TGTGCCAGCAGAAATATTTACAATGAGCAGTTCTTC
J gene: TRBJ1-2; D gene: NA; clone size: NA; V gene: TRBV27; CDR3 protein: CASSSDGFNYGYTF; CDR3 DNA: TGTGCCAGCAGTTCGGACGGGTTTAACTATGGCTACACCTTC
J gene: TRBJ2-1; D gene: NA; clone size: NA; V gene: TRBV10-3; CDR3 protein: CAISESISGDFQYNEQFF; CDR3 DNA: TGTGCCATCAGTGAGTCGATTTCCGGGGACTTTCAATACAATGAGCAGTTCTTC
J gene: TRBJ1-4; D gene: NA; clone size: NA; V gene: TRBV28; CDR3 protein: CASSFFVGAGEKLFF; CDR3 DNA: TGTGCCAGCAGTTTTTTCGTGGGGGCCGGTGAAAAACTGTTTTTT
J gene: TRBJ2-7; D gene: NA; clone size: NA; V gene: TRBV13; CDR3 protein: CASSLGRSVYEQYF; CDR3 DNA: TGTGCCAGCAGCTTGGGCAGGTCCGTCTACGAGCAGTACTTC
J gene: TRBJ1-3; D gene: TRBD1; clone size: NA; V gene: TRBV29-1; CDR3 protein: CSASGRDRNTIYF; CDR3 DNA: TGCAGCGCCTCGGGGAGGGACAGGAACACCATATATTTT
J gene: TRBJ1-1; D gene: NA; clone size: NA; V gene: TRBV4-1; CDR3 protein: CASSQGNTEAFF; CDR3 DNA: TGCGCCAGTTCACAGGGTAACACTGAAGCTTTCTTT
J gene: TRBJ2-5; D gene: NA; clone size: NA; V gene: TRBV28; CDR3 protein: CASSLGVAGGSGETQYF; CDR3 DNA: TGTGCCAGCAGTTTAGGCGTTGCCGGTGGAAGCGGGGAGACCCAGTACTTC
J gene: TRBJ2-1; D gene: NA; clone size: NA; V gene: TRBV9; CDR3 protein: CASSGRRGYNEQFF; CDR3 DNA: TGTGCCAGCAGCGGGAGGAGGGGATACAATGAGCAGTTCTTC
J gene: TRBJ2-1; D gene: TRBD1; clone size: NA; V gene: TRBV19; CDR3 protein: CASSNRDRVSDEQFF; CDR3 DNA: TGTGCCAGTAGTAACCGGGACAGGGTATCGGATGAGCAGTTCTTC
J gene: TRBJ2-6; D gene: TRBD1; clone size: NA; V gene: TRBV5-6; CDR3 protein: CASSLANRDRSSGANVLTF; CDR3 DNA: TGTGCCAGCAGCTTGGCCAACCGGGACAGAAGCTCTGGGGCCAACGTCCTGACTTTC
J gene: TRBJ1-4; D gene: NA; clone size: NA; V gene: TRBV7-6; CDR3 protein: CAILVEKLFF; CDR3 DNA: TGTGCCATCTTGGTTGAAAAACTGTTTTTT
J gene: TRBJ2-7; D gene: TRBD2; clone size: NA; V gene: TRBV29-1; CDR3 protein: CSVLGTSSMFYEQYF; CDR3 DNA: TGCAGCGTACTCGGGACTAGCAGTATGTTCTACGAGCAGTACTTC
J gene: TRBJ1-5; D gene: TRBD1; clone size: NA; V gene: TRBV5-5; CDR3 protein: CASSLGRGRHQPQHF; CDR3 DNA: TGTGCCAGCAGCTTGGGGAGGGGGCGGCATCAGCCCCAGCATTTT
J gene: TRBJ1-2; D gene: NA; clone size: NA; V gene: TRBV29-1; CDR3 protein: CSVFRFPDERGYTF; CDR3 DNA: TGCAGCGTTTTCAGGTTCCCTGACGAACGTGGCTACACCTTC
J gene: TRBJ2-2; D gene: NA; clone size: once; V gene: TRBV27; CDR3 protein: CASSLGTRELFF; CDR3 DNA: TGTGCCAGCAGTTTAGGAACAAGGGAGCTGTTTTTT
J gene: TRBJ2-4; D gene: NA; clone size: NA; V gene: TRBV5-5; CDR3 protein: CASSLYGRHGKNIQYF; CDR3 DNA: TGTGCCAGCAGCTTGTATGGGCGGCATGGCAAAAACATTCAGTACTTC
J gene: TRBJ2-7; D gene: NA; clone size: NA; V gene: TRBV7-9; CDR3 protein: CASSLLKGRTYEQYF; CDR3 DNA: TGTGCCAGCAGCTTGTTAAAAGGACGGACCTACGAGCAGTACTTC
J gene: TRBJ2-7; D gene: NA; clone size: NA; V gene: TRBV27; CDR3 protein: CASSPQDGSYEQYF; CDR3 DNA: TGTGCCAGCAGTCCCCAGGACGGTTCCTACGAGCAGTACTTC
J gene: TRBJ1-5; D gene: NA; clone size: few; V gene: TRBV21-1; CDR3 protein: CASSPGRGSSRSNQPQHF; CDR3 DNA: TGTGCCAGCAGCCCGGGCAGGGGGTCAAGTAGGAGCAATCAGCCCCAGCATTTT
J gene: TRBJ2-7; D gene: TRBD2; clone size: NA; V gene: TRBV4-3; CDR3 protein: CASSQEWDRGGRPYEQYF; CDR3 DNA: TGCGCCAGCAGCCAAGAATGGGATCGGGGCGGGAGGCCTTACGAGCAGTACTTC
J gene: TRBJ1-3; D gene: NA; clone size: NA; V gene: TRBV5-4; CDR3 protein: CASSSPGERNTIYF; CDR3 DNA: TGTGCCAGCAGCTCCCCGGGAGAGAGAAACACCATATATTTT
J gene: TRBJ1-2; D gene: NA; clone size: NA; V gene: TRBV9; CDR3 protein: CASSVDGSPGTYGYTF; CDR3 DNA: TGTGCCAGCAGCGTAGACGGCTCTCCGGGAACTTATGGCTACACCTTC
J gene: TRBJ1-5; D gene: NA; clone size: NA; V gene: TRBV7-9; CDR3 protein: CASSSPVEPQHF; CDR3 DNA: TGTGCCAGCAGCTCCCCGGTGGAGCCCCAGCATTTT
J gene: TRBJ2-7; D gene: NA; clone size: NA; V gene: TRBV5-1; CDR3 protein: CASSLGTPTHEQYF; CDR3 DNA: TGCGCCAGCAGCTTAGGGACTCCAACACACGAGCAGTACTTC
J gene: TRBJ2-7; D gene: NA; clone size: NA; V gene: TRBV29-1; CDR3 protein: CSVEASGIGHEQYF; CDR3 DNA: TGCAGCGTTGAAGCTTCGGGGATCGGTCACGAGCAGTACTTC
J gene: TRBJ2-7; D gene: NA; clone size: NA; V gene: TRBV29-1; CDR3 protein: CSAGTGPYEQYF; CDR3 DNA: TGCAGCGCCGGGACGGGACCCTACGAGCAGTACTTC
J gene: TRBJ2-2; D gene: TRBD2; clone size: NA; V gene: TRBV11-3; CDR3 protein: CASSLGWTSGSTGELFF; CDR3 DNA: TGTGCCAGCAGCTTAGGGTGGACTAGCGGGAGCACCGGGGAGCTGTTTTTT
J gene: TRBJ1-2; D gene: NA; clone size: NA; V gene: TRBV28; CDR3 protein: CASSLAPSVVAPGYGYTF; CDR3 DNA: TGTGCCAGCAGTTTAGCCCCGTCTGTAGTGGCCCCAGGCTATGGCTACACCTTC
J gene: TRBJ2-5; D gene: NA; clone size: NA; V gene: TRBV10-3; CDR3 protein: CAIRGVLQETQYF; CDR3 DNA: TGTGCCATCAGGGGGGTCCTCCAAGAGACCCAGTACTTC
J gene: TRBJ2-3; D gene: TRBD2; clone size: NA; V gene: TRBV28; CDR3 protein: CASSPRTSGYIDTQYF; CDR3 DNA: TGTGCCAGCAGTCCCCGGACTAGCGGGTATATTGATACGCAGTATTTT
J gene: TRBJ2-3; D gene: NA; clone size: NA; V gene: TRBV5-1; CDR3 protein: CASSLLTNGADTQYF; CDR3 DNA: TGCGCCAGCAGCTTACTCACTAACGGAGCAGATACGCAGTATTTT
J gene: TRBJ2-1; D gene: NA; clone size: NA; V gene: TRBV13; CDR3 protein: CASSSGSYNEQFF; CDR3 DNA: TGTGCCAGCAGCTCGGGGTCCTACAATGAGCAGTTCTTC
J gene: TRBJ1-5; D gene: NA; clone size: NA; V gene: TRBV27; CDR3 protein: CASSSGLGGQPQHF; CDR3 DNA: TGTGCCAGCAGTTCGGGTTTGGGGGGACAGCCCCAGCATTTT
J gene: TRBJ2-1; D gene: NA; clone size: NA; V gene: TRBV27; CDR3 protein: CASSLTGSSYNEQFF; CDR3 DNA: TGTGCCAGCAGTTTAACCGGGAGCTCCTACAATGAGCAGTTCTTC
J gene: TRBJ2-7; D gene: NA; clone size: NA; V gene: TRBV29-1; CDR3 protein: CSVIAQATYEQYF; CDR3 DNA: TGCAGCGTTATCGCCCAGGCTACCTACGAGCAGTACTTC
J gene: TRBJ1-5; D gene: TRBD1; clone size: NA; V gene: TRBV25-1; CDR3 protein: CASSDRGGYQPQHF; CDR3 DNA: TGTGCCAGCAGCGACAGGGGTGGTTATCAGCCCCAGCATTTT
J gene: TRBJ2-3; D gene: NA; clone size: NA; V gene: TRBV12-5; CDR3 protein: CASGLRTDLTDTQYF; CDR3 DNA: TGTGCTAGTGGTTTGAGGACGGACCTCACAGATACGCAGTATTTT
J gene: TRBJ1-1; D gene: TRBD1; clone size: NA; V gene: TRBV7-9; CDR3 protein: CASSLRQGLNTEAFF; CDR3 DNA: TGTGCCAGCAGCTTGAGACAGGGACTGAACACTGAAGCTTTCTTT
J gene: TRBJ1-1; D gene: NA; clone size: NA; V gene: TRBV28; CDR3 protein: CASSRGRNTEAFF; CDR3 DNA: TGTGCCAGCAGCCGCGGTAGGAACACTGAAGCTTTCTTT
J gene: TRBJ2-7; D gene: NA; clone size: NA; V gene: TRBV5-6; CDR3 protein: CASSPGGDLEQYF; CDR3 DNA: TGTGCCAGCAGCCCTGGTGGGGATCTCGAGCAGTACTTC
J gene: TRBJ1-1; D gene: NA; clone size: few; V gene: TRBV19; CDR3 protein: CASRVGPNTEAFF; CDR3 DNA: TGTGCCAGTAGGGTGGGCCCGAACACTGAAGCTTTCTTT
J gene: TRBJ2-1; D gene: TRBD2; clone size: NA; V gene: TRBV28; CDR3 protein: CASSSRSILAGHNEQFF; CDR3 DNA: TGTGCCAGCAGTTCCCGATCAATTCTAGCGGGGCACAATGAGCAGTTCTTC
J gene: TRBJ2-1; D gene: TRBD1; clone size: NA; V gene: TRBV9; CDR3 protein: CASSDTGGLTYNEQFF; CDR3 DNA: TGTGCCAGCAGTGATACAGGGGGTTTGACCTACAATGAGCAGTTCTTC
J gene: TRBJ2-7; D gene: NA; clone size: NA; V gene: TRBV28; CDR3 protein: CASSGSRDISNEQYF; CDR3 DNA: TGTGCCAGCAGTGGTTCCCGGGACATCTCCAACGAGCAGTACTTC